This T cell receptor (beta chain) was identified during a study of cytomegalovirus exposure and HLA in healthy donors. Overall study results and limits: For presence/absence analyses, sequencing depth was assumed to be roughly uniform across donors. The likely explanation for a cluster of highly shared sequence variants was sequencing artifact. Cytomegalovirus status, reportedly, was diagnosed with high specificity and sensitivity by the classifier. An analysis that came later showed most CMV-associated TCR beta chains appearing HLA-restricted.

As for this clone: Its antigen is unidentified.

CDR1 is MNHEY and CDR2 is SMNVEV in the germline V gene (reference sequence). The CDR3 spans 13 residues. The junction had 2 bases not matched to a gene; V was cut back by 2 bases and J by 7 bases. The PCR had 60 Vbeta and 13 Jbeta primers. Sequenced by immunoSEQ multiplex PCR; TCRdb stores in-frame clones only, minus some. This table has approximately 160,000 clones, more than 70% appearing once. The source material was PBMCs. The chain couples TRBV27 to TRBJ2-1; 7 nucleotides line up with TRBD2. The receptor was derived from a male donor in good health and CMV-seronegative. The CDR3 nucleotides are TGTGCCAGCAGTTTAGCGGGGGTAAATGAGCAGTTCTTC. Protein: CASSLAGVNEQFF.